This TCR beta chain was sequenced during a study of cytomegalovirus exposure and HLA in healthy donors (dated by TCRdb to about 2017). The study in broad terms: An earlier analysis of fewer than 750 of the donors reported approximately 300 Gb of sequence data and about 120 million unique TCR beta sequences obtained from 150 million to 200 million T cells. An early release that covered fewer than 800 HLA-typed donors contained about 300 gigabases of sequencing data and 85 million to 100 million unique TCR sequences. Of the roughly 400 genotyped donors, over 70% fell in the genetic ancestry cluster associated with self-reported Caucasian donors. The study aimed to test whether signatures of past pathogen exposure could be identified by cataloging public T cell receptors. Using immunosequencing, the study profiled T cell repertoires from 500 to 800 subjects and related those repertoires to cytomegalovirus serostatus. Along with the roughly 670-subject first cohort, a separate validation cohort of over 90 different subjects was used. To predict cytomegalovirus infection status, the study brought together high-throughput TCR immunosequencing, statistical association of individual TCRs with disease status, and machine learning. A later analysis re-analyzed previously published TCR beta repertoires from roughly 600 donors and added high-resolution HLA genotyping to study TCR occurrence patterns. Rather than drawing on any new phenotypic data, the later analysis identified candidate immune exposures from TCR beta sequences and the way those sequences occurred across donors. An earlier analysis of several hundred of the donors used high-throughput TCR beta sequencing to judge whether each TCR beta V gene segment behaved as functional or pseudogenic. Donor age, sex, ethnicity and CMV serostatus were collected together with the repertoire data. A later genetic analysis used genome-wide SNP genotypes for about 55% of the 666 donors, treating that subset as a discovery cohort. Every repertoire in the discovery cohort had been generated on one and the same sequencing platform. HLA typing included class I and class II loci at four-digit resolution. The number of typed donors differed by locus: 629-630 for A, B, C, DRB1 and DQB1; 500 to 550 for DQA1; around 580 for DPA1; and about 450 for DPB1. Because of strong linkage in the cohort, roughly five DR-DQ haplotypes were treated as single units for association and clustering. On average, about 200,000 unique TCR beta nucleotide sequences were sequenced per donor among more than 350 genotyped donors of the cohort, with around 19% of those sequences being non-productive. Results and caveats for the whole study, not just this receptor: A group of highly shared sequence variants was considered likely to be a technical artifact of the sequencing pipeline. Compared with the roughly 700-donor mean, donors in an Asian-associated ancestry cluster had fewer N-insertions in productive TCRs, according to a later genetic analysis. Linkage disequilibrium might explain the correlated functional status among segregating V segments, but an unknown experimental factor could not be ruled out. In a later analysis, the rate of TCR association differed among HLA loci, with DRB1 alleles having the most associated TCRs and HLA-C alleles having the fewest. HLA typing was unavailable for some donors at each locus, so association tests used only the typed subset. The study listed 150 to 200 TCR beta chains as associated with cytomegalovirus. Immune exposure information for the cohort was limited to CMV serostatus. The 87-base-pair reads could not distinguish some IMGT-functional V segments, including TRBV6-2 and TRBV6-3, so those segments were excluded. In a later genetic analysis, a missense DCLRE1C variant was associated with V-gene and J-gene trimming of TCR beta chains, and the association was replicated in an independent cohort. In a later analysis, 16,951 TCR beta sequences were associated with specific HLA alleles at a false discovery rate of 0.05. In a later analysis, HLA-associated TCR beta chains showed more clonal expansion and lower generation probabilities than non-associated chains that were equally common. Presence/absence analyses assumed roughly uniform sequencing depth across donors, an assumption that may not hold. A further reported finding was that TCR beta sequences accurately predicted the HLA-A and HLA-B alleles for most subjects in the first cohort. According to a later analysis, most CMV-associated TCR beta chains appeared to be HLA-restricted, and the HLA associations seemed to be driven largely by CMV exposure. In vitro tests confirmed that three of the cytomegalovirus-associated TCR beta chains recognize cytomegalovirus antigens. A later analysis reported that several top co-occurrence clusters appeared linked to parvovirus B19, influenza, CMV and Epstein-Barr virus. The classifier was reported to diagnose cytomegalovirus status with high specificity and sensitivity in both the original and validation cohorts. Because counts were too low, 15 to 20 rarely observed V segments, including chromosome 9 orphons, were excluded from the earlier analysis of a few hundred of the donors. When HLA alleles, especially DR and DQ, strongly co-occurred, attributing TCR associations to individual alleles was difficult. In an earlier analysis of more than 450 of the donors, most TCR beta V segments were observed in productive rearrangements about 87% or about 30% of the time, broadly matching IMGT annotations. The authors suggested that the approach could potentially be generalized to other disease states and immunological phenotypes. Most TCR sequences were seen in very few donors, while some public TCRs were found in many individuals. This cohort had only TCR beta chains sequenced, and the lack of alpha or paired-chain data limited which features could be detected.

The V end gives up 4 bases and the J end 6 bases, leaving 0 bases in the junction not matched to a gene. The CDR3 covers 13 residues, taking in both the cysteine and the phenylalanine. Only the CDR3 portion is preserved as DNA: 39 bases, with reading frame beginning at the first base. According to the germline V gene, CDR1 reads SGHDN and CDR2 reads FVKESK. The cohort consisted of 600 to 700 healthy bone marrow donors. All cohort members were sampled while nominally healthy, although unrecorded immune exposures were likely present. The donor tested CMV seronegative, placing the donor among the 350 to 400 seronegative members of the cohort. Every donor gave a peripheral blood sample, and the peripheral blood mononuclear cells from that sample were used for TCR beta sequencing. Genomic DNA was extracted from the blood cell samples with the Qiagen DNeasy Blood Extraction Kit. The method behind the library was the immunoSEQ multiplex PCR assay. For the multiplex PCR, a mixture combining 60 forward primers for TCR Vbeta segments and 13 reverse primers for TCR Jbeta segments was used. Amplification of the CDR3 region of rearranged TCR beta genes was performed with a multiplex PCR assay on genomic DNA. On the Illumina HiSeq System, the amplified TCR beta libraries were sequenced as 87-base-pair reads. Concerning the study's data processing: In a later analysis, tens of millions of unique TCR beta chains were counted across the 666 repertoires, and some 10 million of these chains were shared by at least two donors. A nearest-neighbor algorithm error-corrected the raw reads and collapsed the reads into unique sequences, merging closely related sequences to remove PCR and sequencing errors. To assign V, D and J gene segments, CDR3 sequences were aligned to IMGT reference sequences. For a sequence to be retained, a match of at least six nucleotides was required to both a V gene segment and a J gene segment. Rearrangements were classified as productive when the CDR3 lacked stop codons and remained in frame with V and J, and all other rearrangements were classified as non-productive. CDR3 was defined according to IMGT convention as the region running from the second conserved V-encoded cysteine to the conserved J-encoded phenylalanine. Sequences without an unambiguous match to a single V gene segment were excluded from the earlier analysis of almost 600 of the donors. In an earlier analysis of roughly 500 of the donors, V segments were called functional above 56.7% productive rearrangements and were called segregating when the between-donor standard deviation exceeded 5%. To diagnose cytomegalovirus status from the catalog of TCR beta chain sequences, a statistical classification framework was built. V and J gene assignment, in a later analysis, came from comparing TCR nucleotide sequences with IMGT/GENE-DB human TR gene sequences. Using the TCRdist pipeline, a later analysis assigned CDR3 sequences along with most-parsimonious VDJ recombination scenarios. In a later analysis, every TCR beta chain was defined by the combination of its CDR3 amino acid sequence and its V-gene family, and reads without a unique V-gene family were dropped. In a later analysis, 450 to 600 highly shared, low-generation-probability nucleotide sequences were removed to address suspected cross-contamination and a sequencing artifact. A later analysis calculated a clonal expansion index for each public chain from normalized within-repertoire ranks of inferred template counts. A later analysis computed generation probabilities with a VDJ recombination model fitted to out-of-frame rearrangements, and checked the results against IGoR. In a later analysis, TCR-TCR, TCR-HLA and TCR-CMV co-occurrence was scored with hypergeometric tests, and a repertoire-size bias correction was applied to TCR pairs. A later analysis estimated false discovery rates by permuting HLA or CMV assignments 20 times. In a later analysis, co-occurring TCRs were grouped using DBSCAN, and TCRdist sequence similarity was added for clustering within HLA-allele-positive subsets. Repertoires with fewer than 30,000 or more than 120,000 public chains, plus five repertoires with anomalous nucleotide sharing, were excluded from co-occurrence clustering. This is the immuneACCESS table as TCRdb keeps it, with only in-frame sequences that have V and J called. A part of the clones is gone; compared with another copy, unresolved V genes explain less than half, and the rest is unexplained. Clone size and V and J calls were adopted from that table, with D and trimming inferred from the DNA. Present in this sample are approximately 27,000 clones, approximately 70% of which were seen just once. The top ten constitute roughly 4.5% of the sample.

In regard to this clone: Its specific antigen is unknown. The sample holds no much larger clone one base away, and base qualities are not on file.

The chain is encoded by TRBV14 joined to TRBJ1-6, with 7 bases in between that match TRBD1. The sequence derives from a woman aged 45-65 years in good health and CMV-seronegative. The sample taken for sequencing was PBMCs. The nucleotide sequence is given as TGTGCCAGCAGCCGGGACAGTAATTCACCCCTCCACTTT. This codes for CASSRDSNSPLHF.